This TCR beta chain was captured by sequencing in a study of shared clonotypes between healthy human individuals. Comment on this clone: Its antigen is undetermined.

CDR3 size: 14 residues. Per germline, CDR1 SGHNT and CDR2 YYREEE (reference sequence). The V and J ends lost 0 bases and 4 bases respectively, with 10 bases between them. CD45RO-negative CD8 cells positively selected for CCR7 made up the naive population, which excluded terminally differentiated effector memory CD45RA+ cells. Broader study findings: Among a handful of donors, roughly 5.5% of naive CD4 clonotypes were found in common.

Method: immunoSEQ multiplex PCR; TCRdb's copy keeps in-frame clones and lacks some. In the table there are about 600,000 clones, roughly 98% of which are singletons. Sequenced material: naive CD8+ T cells sorted from blood. V and J are TRBV5-4 and TRBJ1-2; no reliable D call. The sequence was obtained from a man aged 25-45 years in good health. The CDR3 coding sequence is TGTGCCAGCAGCTTGGTGGTGGGTCCCTATGGCTACACCTTC. This encodes CASSLVVGPYGYTF.